These 25 T cell receptor beta chains were all obtained from the same sample, sequenced in a study of TIL therapy for anti-PD-1-resistant metastatic lung cancer. The libraries were made with immunoSEQ v3. Clones were read by immunoSEQ multiplex PCR, and TCRdb kept only the in-frame ones, dropping some. The sample consists of about 100,000 clones, around three fifths of them appearing once. Time point denoted: pre-treatment sample, taken before nivolumab and TIL therapy. Tumor tissue came from excised metastases, mostly pleural nodules or supraclavicular lymph nodes. This specimen consisted of tumor tissue, obtained at baseline. The receptors stem from a person aged 25 to 85 with non-small cell lung cancer.

This clone occurred a few times. This chain joins TRBV27 and TRBJ1-1; D is unclear. CDR3 size: 13 residues. In germline, CDR1 is MNHEY, CDR2 SMNVEV (reference sequence). Trimming shortened V by 4 bases and J by 3 bases, and 9 bases separated the two germline ends. The CDR3 nucleotides read TGTGCCAGCAGTTGGACGGAGGACACTGAAGCTTTCTTT. Amino acids: CASSWTEDTEAFF.

The chain joins TRBV27 to TRBJ1-4; 7 bases agree with TRBD1. The CDR3 contains 20 residues. Trimming removed 2 bases from V and 5 bases from J; junction bases left unmatched: 20. Per the germline V gene, CDR1 is MNHEY and CDR2 is SMNVEV (reference sequence). CDR3 residues: CASSLTSAGTAASRNEKLFF. The DNA for the CDR3 is TGTGCCAGCAGTTTAACTTCTGCCGGGACAGCCGCGTCCCGGAATGAAAAACTGTTTTTT. Filled out from reference TRBV27 and TRBJ1-4, the complete variable domain reads EAQVTQNPRYLITVTGKKLTVTCSQNMNHEYMSWYRQDPGLGLRQIYYSMNVEVTDKGDVPEGYKVSRKEKRNFPLILESPSPNQTSLYFCASSLTSAGTAASRNEKLFFGSGTQLSVL.

The V gene is TRBV18, the J gene TRBJ2-7, with D possibly being TRBD1 or TRBD2 (5 bases each). CDR1 KGHSH and CDR2 LQKENI come from the germline V gene. This CDR3 has 15 residues. Trimming took 6 bases from V and 0 from J, leaving 15 bases between them. The CDR3 coding sequence is TGTGCCAGCTCGCCCGGGACGGTGATCTCCTACGAGCAGTACTTC. Its protein product is CASSPGTVISYEQYF.

V usage is TRBV28 and J usage is TRBJ1-2; D is perhaps TRBD1 (5 bases). V dropped 6 bases and J dropped 4 bases, with 9 bases sitting between them. Germline V CDR1 and CDR2: MDHEN, SYDVKM. This CDR3 is built from 12 residues. The CDR3 region is CASRDSFYGYTF. DNA of the CDR3: TGTGCCAGCAGAGACAGCTTCTATGGCTACACCTTC.

The rearrangement uses TRBV10-3 and TRBJ2-3; 12 nucleotides align to TRBD2. The germline gives CDR1 ENHRY, CDR2 SYGVKD. V shed 3 bases and J 3 bases; nucleotides not matched to a gene: 4. This CDR3 comprises 16 residues. The DNA of the CDR3 is TGTGCCATCAGTGATAGGACTAGCGGGGTGACAGATACGCAGTATTTT. Amino acid sequence: CAISDRTSGVTDTQYF.

V usage is TRBV27 and J usage is TRBJ2-3, with TRBD2 identical over 10 bases. Germline V gene lookup returns CDR1 MNHEY and CDR2 SMNVEV (reference sequence). The CDR3 length is 16 residues. V was clipped by 3 bases and J by 9 bases; unmatched bases: 12. The CDR3 region is CASSFYASGRVHTQYF. In DNA form, the CDR3 reads TGTGCCAGCAGTTTTTATGCTAGCGGGAGAGTCCACACGCAGTATTTT.

V is TRBV14 and J is TRBJ1-2; D remains unclear. The CDR3 covers 13 residues. Germline CDR1 SGHDN, CDR2 FVKESK. Deletions cut 3 bases from V and 2 bases from J, with 7 bases between. CDR3 region: CASSQARNYGYTF. CDR3 bases: TGTGCCAGCAGCCAGGCCAGAAACTATGGCTACACCTTC. The entire variable domain, with the rest obtained from reference TRBV14 and TRBJ1-2, is as follows: EAGVTQFPSHSVIEKGQTVTLRCDPISGHDNLYWYRRVMGKEIKFLLHFVKESKQDESGMPNNRFLAERTGGTYSTLKVQPAELEDSGVYFCASSQARNYGYTFGSGTRLTVV.

There are a few counts of this clone. The chain's CDR3 is CASSQGGGLNTEAFF. CDR3 nucleotide sequence: TGTGCCAGCAGCCAAGGAGGAGGACTGAACACTGAAGCTTTCTTT. The chain uses TRBV14 and TRBJ1-1; D unresolved. In germline, CDR1 is SGHDN, CDR2 FVKESK. This CDR3 has 15 residues. Trimming removed 1 base from V and 0 bases from J, with 9 bases in between.

V is TRBV10-3 and J is TRBJ2-7; D not certain. The CDR3 has 14 amino acids. Looked up from germline, CDR1 is ENHRY and CDR2 is SYGVKD. Trimming shortened V by 6 bases and J by 5 bases, and 17 bases separated the two germline ends. The CDR3 DNA sequence: TGTGCCATCAGACCAGACTTCCTAGGGAACGAGCAGTACTTC. This encodes CAIRPDFLGNEQYF.

The chain links TRBV28 to TRBJ1-1; 10 bases map to TRBD1. This CDR3 has 16 amino acids. Germline CDR1 and CDR2: MDHEN and SYDVKM. The trim removed 6 bases at V and 5 bases at J, leaving 12 bases unmatched. The CDR3 is CASRRYRQGAGTEAFF. CDR3 nucleotides: TGTGCCAGCAGGAGATACAGACAGGGGGCCGGGACTGAAGCTTTCTTT.

V usage is TRBV28 and J usage is TRBJ2-7, with D perhaps TRBD2 (5 bases). With 2 bases removed from V and 6 bases from J, the gap between germline ends came to 17 bases. This CDR3 contains 15 residues. Germline CDR1 reads MDHEN; CDR2 reads SYDVKM. As DNA, the CDR3 is TGTGCCAGCAGTTTAGCGCGGGTCGTACGTCGCGAGCAGTACTTC. Translation: CASSLARVVRREQYF.

This rearrangement joins TRBV2 to TRBJ2-5, with D uncertain. The germline V gene encodes CDR1 SNHLY and CDR2 FYNNEI. The CDR3 is 13 amino acids. The V end lost 7 bases, the J end lost 3 bases, and 12 bases lay between the germline ends. In nucleotides, the CDR3 is TGTGCCAGCAATCCAGGCTCCAAAGAGACCCAGTACTTC. It codes for CASNPGSKETQYF.

The rearrangement links TRBV7-2 to TRBJ2-3; 12 positions match TRBD2. The ends lost 7 bases at V and 0 bases at J; junction bases unmatched: 11. The germline CDR1 and CDR2 sequences are SGHTA and FQGNSA. The CDR3 has 18 residues. The CDR3 DNA reads TGTGCCAGCATCGATCTAGCGGGGGGGCCTCTTAGCACAGATACGCAGTATTTT. Protein product: CASIDLAGGPLSTDTQYF.

This clone was seen once. The chain recombines TRBV7-3 with TRBJ2-2; the D is unclear. V shed 1 base and J shed 0 bases, with 9 bases lying between them. There are 16 residues in the CDR3. The germline gives CDR1 SGHTA, CDR2 FQGTGA. The CDR3 nucleotides read TGTGCCAGCAGCTTAAATCCCAGCCCGAACACCGGGGAGCTGTTTTTT. Translated, it gives CASSLNPSPNTGELFF.

This clone appeared a few times. This rearrangement joins TRBV5-1 to TRBJ2-1, with a possible D match to TRBD2 (6 bases). Trimming pared 5 bases from V and 0 bases from J, leaving 12 bases between. Germline values: CDR1 SGHRS, CDR2 YFSETQ. This CDR3 has 15 residues. The CDR3 DNA follows: TGCGCCAGCAGGGGCGGGACCAGCTCCTACAATGAGCAGTTCTTC. It specifies CASRGGTSSYNEQFF.

The V call is TRBV18, the J call TRBJ1-3, with D unresolved. The CDR3 is 16 amino acids. With 3 bases removed from V and 0 bases from J, the gap between germline ends came to 12 bases. Germline V gene sequence: CDR1 KGHSH, CDR2 LQKENI. This CDR3 reads CASSPAGRYSGNTIYF. The CDR3 region has the DNA TGTGCCAGCTCACCCGCTGGGAGATACTCTGGAAACACCATATATTTT.

The chain recombines TRBV30 with TRBJ1-2; possibly TRBD1 for D (5 bases). Per germline, CDR1 GTSNPN and CDR2 SVGIG (reference sequence). The V and J ends lost 3 bases and 4 bases respectively, with 15 bases between them. This CDR3 comprises 14 residues. CDR3 protein: CAWSAGTKAYGYTF. The CDR3, as DNA: TGTGCCTGGAGCGCCGGGACGAAGGCCTATGGCTACACCTTC.

The V call is TRBV5-4, the J call TRBJ1-3; D is undetermined. CDR1 and CDR2 from the germline V gene are SGHNT and YYREEE (reference sequence). V gave up 9 bases and J gave up 4 bases, with 26 bases separating them. The CDR3 has 17 amino acids. Here the CDR3 reads CATSPYSTARLGNTIYF. DNA for the CDR3: TGTGCCACCTCCCCTTACTCAACGGCTCGGCTGGGAAACACCATATATTTT. The complete variable domain, with remaining parts taken from reference TRBV5-4 and TRBJ1-3, reads ETGVTQSPTHLIKTRGQQVTLRCSSQSGHNTVSWYQQALGQGPQFIFQYYREEENGRGNFPPRFSGLQFPNYSSELNVNALELDDSALYLCATSPYSTARLGNTIYFGEGSWLTVV.

The chain employs TRBV19 and TRBJ1-6; 7 bases are shared with TRBD1. The CDR3 consists of 15 residues. V lost 5 bases, J lost 6 bases, and 7 bases stayed unmatched. The germline gives CDR1 LNHDA, CDR2 SQIVND (reference sequence). CDR3 DNA sequence: TGTGCCAGTAGTCTCGGGACAGAACTTAATTCACCCCTCCACTTT. It encodes CASSLGTELNSPLHF. Full variable domain (outside the CDR3, taken from reference TRBV19 and TRBJ1-6): DGGITQSPKYLFRKEGQNVTLSCEQNLNHDAMYWYRQDPGQGLRLIYYSQIVNDFQKGDIAEGYSVSREKKESFPLTVTSAQKNPTAFYLCASSLGTELNSPLHFGNGTRLTVT.

The chain combines TRBV29-1 with TRBJ2-1, with D unclear. Germline lookup yields CDR1 SQVTM and CDR2 ANQGSEA. V was cut by 3 bases and J by 8 bases, with 11 bases left in between. The CDR3 runs to 12 residues. The CDR3 coding sequence is TGCAGCGTTGACCCCGGGCCTCATGAGCAGTTCTTC. It codes for CSVDPGPHEQFF.

V gene TRBV28 combines with J gene TRBJ1-2; no firm D call. This CDR3 comprises 16 residues. Deletions cut 7 bases from V and 2 bases from J, with 20 bases between. The germline V gene encodes CDR1 MDHEN and CDR2 SYDVKM. The CDR3 DNA reads TGTGCCAGCACCCATTTGCCACAGTCGATCAACTATGGCTACACCTTC. Encoded protein: CASTHLPQSINYGYTF.

This rearrangement joins TRBV19 to TRBJ2-6; 7 nucleotides align to TRBD1. The germline CDR1 and CDR2 sequences are LNHDA and SQIVND (reference sequence). The CDR3 extends over 17 amino acids. V shed 7 bases and J 0 bases; nucleotides not matched to a gene: 9. This CDR3 reads CASTWTGTRSGANVLTF. Here the CDR3 DNA reads TGTGCCAGTACCTGGACAGGAACCCGCTCTGGGGCCAACGTCCTGACTTTC.

This rearrangement joins TRBV28 to TRBJ1-2; 7 bases align to TRBD1. Germline loops: CDR1 MDHEN, CDR2 SYDVKM. This CDR3 is built from 11 residues. Unmatched junction bases numbered 5, after V lost 8 bases and J lost 8 bases. The CDR3 here is CASRQGWGYTF. In nucleotides, the CDR3 is TGTGCCAGCCGACAGGGCTGGGGCTACACCTTC.

This clone was recorded once. This chain joins TRBV11-2 and TRBJ2-6; maybe TRBD1 (5 bases). Germline CDR1 reads SGHAT; CDR2 reads FQNNGV. V was clipped by 0 bases and J by 4 bases, with 13 bases between them. CDR3 length: 17 amino acids. CDR3 in DNA: TGTGCCAGCAGCTTAGATGGTAGGGGTACCGGGGCCAACGTCCTGACTTTC. As protein: CASSLDGRGTGANVLTF.

This chain connects TRBV5-1 to TRBJ2-7; 7 bases match TRBD2. The CDR3 is 19 amino acids. Germline lookup yields CDR1 SGHRS and CDR2 YFSETQ. Germline trimming cut 1 base from V and 3 bases from J; bases unmatched to any gene: 19. Here the CDR3 DNA reads TGCGCCAGCAGCTTGTACGGCAGGGCTAGGACTAGTTATAACTACGAGCAGTACTTC. This codes for CASSLYGRARTSYNYEQYF.